The following is a T cell receptor beta chain sequence with its context. Its antigen remains undetermined. No base-level quality is on record; no much larger clone is a single base apart. The entry originates in a study of cytomegalovirus exposure and HLA in healthy donors (dated by TCRdb to 2016 to 2017). About the investigation overall: According to a later analysis, one platform produced both the 120 validation repertoires and the roughly 660 repertoires of the first cohort. The aim of the study was to test whether cataloging public T cell receptors could identify signatures of past pathogen exposure. Besides the first cohort of approximately 710 subjects, a separate validation cohort made up of 120 different subjects was used. High-throughput TCR immunosequencing, statistical association of individual TCRs with disease status, and machine learning were combined to predict cytomegalovirus infection status. General findings and caveats noted by the study authors: All 120 repertoires were used to score co-occurrence in the validation cohort in a later analysis, because that analysis had no HLA typing for the cohort. Subsequent analysis determined that TCRs grouped into clusters in the first cohort also showed a tendency toward co-occurrence across the 120 or so validation repertoires, and 85% to 95% of cluster scores exceeded 0. In vitro tests confirmed that a few of the cytomegalovirus-associated TCR beta chains recognize cytomegalovirus antigens. A total of around 150 TCR beta chains were listed by the study as associated with cytomegalovirus. The authors suggested that the approach could potentially be generalized to other disease states and immunological phenotypes. The classifier was reported to diagnose cytomegalovirus status with high specificity and sensitivity in both the original cohort and the validation cohort. Most TCR sequences were seen in very few donors, while some public TCRs were found in many individuals.

The library was produced with the immunoSEQ multiplex PCR assay. As for how the authors treated the data: A statistical classification framework was developed to diagnose cytomegalovirus status using the catalog of TCR beta chain sequences. The clones in this table, taken by TCRdb from immuneACCESS, are in-frame only. Not every clone is retained; where verified, under half of the shortfall comes from an unresolved V gene, and the cause of the rest is unknown. The V and J calls and clone size are taken from that table; D and trimming were inferred from the DNA. Here the sample has about 270,000 clones; 65% to 90% occur a single time. Around 1% of the sample is held by the ten biggest clonotypes. Separate from the approximately 700-subject first cohort, the validation cohort of 95 to 150 subjects was the group to which the donors belonged. There are 15 amino acids in the CDR3, from cysteine to phenylalanine inclusive. Just the 45-base CDR3 DNA is kept, in frame starting at base 1. Germline trimming: 1 base from V, 2 bases from J; junction bases outside gene matches: 5. From the germline V gene (reference sequence), CDR1 is SGHAT and CDR2 is FQDESV.

The sequenced sample consisted of PBMCs. The clonotype originates from a woman aged 18-29 years in good health and CMV-seronegative. The rearrangement combines TRBV11-1 with TRBJ2-7, with 7 bases in between that match TRBD1. The CDR3 reads CASSLGQGPTYEQYF. The DNA sequence follows: TGTGCCAGCAGCTTAGGACAGGGTCCTACCTACGAGCAGTACTTC.